Here is one TCR beta chain with its context. V was clipped by 6 bases and J by 4 bases, with 19 bases between them. The CDR3 extends over 15 amino acids. Per germline, CDR1 SQVTM and CDR2 ANQGSEA. The data were obtained in a study of T cells in Graves' hyperthyroidism and ophthalmopathy. Researchers amplified the TCR beta CDR3 regions from RNA transcripts. With the HTBI primer set, the TCR CDR3 went through a first round of RT-PCR. TCRdb passed the multiplex PCR reads through MiXCR, listing each CDR3 protein once. This sample has 490,000 or so distinct CDR3 sequences, with 15% to 20% found just once. The specimen was blood. V and J are TRBV29-1 and TRBJ2-1; D possibly corresponds to TRBD2 (5 bases). The TCR originated in a man aged 35 to 55 with Graves' ophthalmopathy. The CDR3 region has the DNA TGCAGCGTGACGAGGGTCAACGAGGCGTACAATGAGCAGTTCTTC. Protein: CSVTRVNEAYNEQFF.